The 31 T cell receptor beta chains listed next were all sequenced from one sample in a study of human T cells and chemical hapten exposure. Time point indicated: patch test 3, about 24 weeks after DPC sensitization. The treatment: therapeutic diphenylcyclopropenone sensitization with weekly scalp DPC. TCRdb reanalysed the RACE reads using MiXCR and keeps one entry per CDR3 protein. The table includes roughly 89,000 distinct CDR3 sequences, approximately 11% detected once. This material consisted of whole blood, taken in connection with sensitization to the hapten diphenylcyclopropenone (DPC). The receptor source for this set is a woman aged 25 to 39 with alopecia areata. Some clones in this sample may be carry-over from other donors' samples.

This clonotype was counted ten times or more. The genes are TRBV28 and TRBJ1-2; tentatively, D is TRBD1 (5 bases). The CDR3 has 13 residues. Per the germline V gene, CDR1 is MDHEN and CDR2 is SYDVKM. Between the trimmed V and J ends, which lost 9 bases and 0 bases, there was a span of 11 bases. CDR3 in amino acids: CASGADPNYGYTF. CDR3 DNA: TGTGCCAGTGGGGCAGACCCTAACTATGGCTACACCTTC.

This CDR3 is CASSPWEGEKLFF. The CDR3 DNA sequence: TGTGCCAGCAGCCCCTGGGAGGGTGAAAAACTGTTTTTT. The chain combines TRBV3-1 with TRBJ1-4, with D hard to call. The CDR3 length is 13 residues. The V and J ends lost 4 bases and 7 bases respectively, with 10 bases between them. The germline V gene has CDR1 LGHDT and CDR2 YNNKEL (reference sequence).

As for this clonotype: A much larger clone is a single base away; this may be a read error. The rearrangement joins TRBV7-3 to TRBJ2-3; 7 bases match TRBD2. From germline, CDR1 is SGHTA and CDR2 FQGTGA. The V segment lost 5 bases and the J segment 0 bases; nucleotides outside the gene matches: 8. The CDR3 is 16 residues long. CDR3 coding DNA: TGTGCCAGCAGCCCAGGACTAGTGGGAAGCACAGATACGCAGTATTTT. Its translation is CASSPGLVGSTDTQYF. The full variable domain, in which reference TRBV7-3 and TRBJ2-3 provide the parts outside the CDR3, is GAGVSQTPSNKVTEKGKYVELRCDPISGHTALYWYRQSLGQGPEFLIYFQGTGAADDSGLPNDRFFAVRPEGSVSTLKIQRTERGDSAVYLCASSPGLVGSTDTQYFGPGTRLTVL.

CDR3: CASMGQVNTEAFF. CDR3 coding DNA: TGCGCCAGCATGGGACAGGTGAACACTGAAGCTTTCTTT. The V gene is TRBV5-1, the J gene TRBJ1-1, with TRBD1 matching 8 bases. With 6 bases clipped from V and 0 bases from J, the junction kept 1 base outside the gene matches. This CDR3 is 13 amino acids long. The germline V gene encodes CDR1 SGHRS and CDR2 YFSETQ.

The chain has TRBV11-2 and TRBJ2-3; D gene uncertain. CDR1 and CDR2 (germline): SGHAT, FQNNGV. The CDR3 consists of 16 residues. The V end lost 5 bases, the J end lost 2 bases, and 17 bases lay between the germline ends. CDR3 in DNA: TGTGCCAGCAGCCCCTCAGATGTTTGGTACACAGATACGCAGTATTTT. Encoded protein: CASSPSDVWYTDTQYF.

In this sample, this clonotype turned up a few times. The rearrangement uses TRBV7-9 and TRBJ2-3; 8 bases align to TRBD2. V gave up 5 bases and J gave up 5 bases; unmatched junction bases: 12. This CDR3 is 16 amino acids long. Germline CDR1 SEHNR, CDR2 FQNEAQ (reference sequence). The CDR3 DNA sequence: TGTGCCAGCAGCAGGACTAGCCCCTGGGTTGTAGATACGCAGTATTTT. This sequence encodes CASSRTSPWVVDTQYF.

This clonotype was detected many times. The chain carries TRBV30 and TRBJ2-7, with TRBD1 identical over 12 bases. After removal of 8 bases from V and 6 bases from J, the junction contained 2 bases not matched to a gene. The CDR3 runs to 11 residues. Per the germline V gene, CDR1 is GTSNPN and CDR2 is SVGIG (reference sequence). The CDR3 protein is CAGDRGLEQYF. CDR3 coding DNA: TGTGCCGGGGACAGGGGGCTCGAGCAGTACTTC.

This clonotype was detected many times. CDR3 DNA: TGTGCCAGCAGTTCTAGTAGCGGGAGTGGTACCGGGGAGCTGTTTTTT. Residues: CASSSSSGSGTGELFF. J is TRBJ2-2 and V is TRBV6-2 or TRBV6-3; 9 nucleotides agree with TRBD2. Losses at the gene ends were 4 bases for V and 5 bases for J; bases not matched to a gene: 8. CDR3 size: 16 residues. Germline lookup yields CDR1 MNHEY and CDR2 SVGEGT.

The gene calls are TRBV6-2 or TRBV6-3 and TRBJ1-2; D unclear. Germline V lookup: CDR1 MNHEY, CDR2 SVGEGT. The CDR3 extends over 12 amino acids. The germline V and J ends were trimmed by 5 bases and 8 bases, with 12 bases remaining between them. As DNA, the CDR3 is TGTGCCAGCAGTGAGAACTGGCACGGCTACACCTTC. Its translation: CASSENWHGYTF.

This clonotype showed up just a few times. The CDR3, as DNA: TGTGCCAGCAGCAAACCCTGGACAGGGTCAAGCCTCCAGCTCGTCTCTGGGGCCAACGTCCTGACTTTC. Its protein product is CASSKPWTGSSLQLVSGANVLTF. V and J are TRBV21-1 and TRBJ2-6; no DNA check was done on the table's D call, TRBD1. TRBV21-1 constitutes a pseudogene. CDR3 length: 23 amino acids.

The genes are TRBV7-6 and TRBJ2-2; D gene uncertain. The CDR3 extends over 15 amino acids. Trimming took off 5 bases at V and 2 bases at J, with 12 bases between the two ends. Germline CDR1 and CDR2: SGHVS and FNYEAQ. In DNA, the CDR3 is TGTGCCAGCAGCCCTGAGACGGACAACACCGGGGAGCTGTTTTTT. Protein sequence: CASSPETDNTGELFF.

In its sample, this clonotype was seen many times. CDR3 region: CASSYSTGANYGYTF. The CDR3 DNA follows: TGTGCCAGCAGTTACTCGACCGGAGCCAACTATGGCTACACCTTC. The rearrangement uses TRBV6-5 and TRBJ1-2; D remains ambiguous. Germline CDR1 is MNHEY and CDR2 is SVGAGI. V dropped 0 bases and J dropped 2 bases, with 10 bases sitting between them. This CDR3 region has 15 residues.

This chain uses TRBV2 with TRBJ2-1, with D possibly being TRBD2 (5 bases). CDR1 and CDR2 from the germline V gene are SNHLY and FYNNEI. The V gene lost 5 bases and the J gene lost 9 bases, with 8 bases spanning the gap. The CDR3 is made up of 11 amino acids. CDR3 in DNA: TGTGCCAGCAGTATAGCGAGTGAGCAGTTCTTC. Protein sequence: CASSIASEQFF.

In this sample, this clonotype turned up many times. The V gene is TRBV12-3 or TRBV12-4, the J gene TRBJ1-4, with unresolved D. CDR3 size: 12 residues. The V gene lost 1 base and the J gene lost 7 bases, with 4 bases spanning the gap. In DNA form, the CDR3 reads TGTGCCAGCAGTTTAGAAGGTGAAAAACTGTTTTTT. The encoded protein is CASSLEGEKLFF.

Many counts were recorded for this clonotype. The chain couples TRBV28 to TRBJ1-4; a weak D match, TRBD1 (5 bases). Trimming pared 1 base from V and 8 bases from J, leaving 20 bases between. Germline lookup yields CDR1 MDHEN and CDR2 SYDVKM. This CDR3 spans 17 amino acids. The CDR3 DNA follows: TGTGCCAGCAGTTTATCGGCAGGGACGGACGTGGAGGAAAAACTGTTTTTT. It is translated as CASSLSAGTDVEEKLFF. Together with reference TRBV28 and TRBJ1-4, the CDR3 gives the full variable domain: DVKVTQSSRYLVKRTGEKVFLECVQDMDHENMFWYRQDPGLGLRLIYFSYDVKMKEKGDIPEGYSVSREKKERFSLILESASTNQTSMYLCASSLSAGTDVEEKLFFGSGTQLSVL.

This clonotype has ten or more counts. The chain combines TRBV20-1 with TRBJ2-5, with D possibly TRBD1 on 6 matching bases. Trimming left V 0 bases short and J 5 bases short, with 25 bases between. Germline CDR1 DFQATT, CDR2 SNEGSKA (reference sequence). CDR3 length: 18 amino acids. Here the CDR3 DNA reads TGCAGTGCTAGAGATTCGAAGGCAGGGGATCGGGTAGGGGAGACCCAGTACTTC. Its protein is CSARDSKAGDRVGETQYF.

This clonotype has only a few counts. J is TRBJ1-6 and V is TRBV4-2; no reliable D call. The V and J ends lost 0 bases and 6 bases respectively, with 15 bases between them. The CDR3 length is 17 residues. CDR1 and CDR2 from the germline V gene are LGHNA and YNFKEQ. CDR3 residues: CASSQDFGSPANSPLHF. For the CDR3, the DNA is TGTGCCAGCAGCCAAGATTTTGGATCTCCTGCTAATTCACCCCTCCACTTT.

The V call is TRBV12-3 or TRBV12-4, the J call TRBJ2-1; 7 bases are shared with TRBD2. The CDR3 sequence is 16 residues long. V lost 5 bases, J lost 0 bases, and 7 bases stayed unmatched. The CDR3 region has the DNA TGTGCCAGCAGTCCCCACCGGACTAGCTCCTACAATGAGCAGTTCTTC. As protein: CASSPHRTSSYNEQFF.

This clonotype was observed a handful of times. The chain joins TRBV28 to TRBJ2-2, with 10 positions matching TRBD1. Looked up from germline, CDR1 is MDHEN and CDR2 is SYDVKM. The CDR3 extends over 14 amino acids. V gave up 5 bases and J gave up 5 bases; unmatched junction bases: 2. The CDR3 sequence: CASSPGQGTGELFF. The CDR3 DNA is TGTGCCAGCAGTCCGGGACAGGGGACCGGGGAGCTGTTTTTT.

This clonotype was detected only a few times. V is TRBV15 and J is TRBJ2-3, with D perhaps matching TRBD2 (6 bases). CDR1 and CDR2 from the germline V gene are LNHNV and YYDKDF (reference sequence). The CDR3 sequence is 15 residues long. V was cut by 7 bases and J by 2 bases, with 16 bases left in between. The CDR3 DNA reads as TGTGCCACCACGGATAGCGGATTAAACACAGATACGCAGTATTTT. Amino acid sequence: CATTDSGLNTDTQYF.

This clonotype was seen ten or more times. The chain uses TRBV11-2 and TRBJ2-4; D perhaps matches TRBD2 (5 bases). Per germline, CDR1 SGHAT and CDR2 FQNNGV. The CDR3 has 13 residues. V was cut by 5 bases and J by 9 bases, with 14 bases left in between. CDR3 protein: CASSELGRSIQYF. The CDR3 DNA is TGTGCCAGCAGCGAATTAGGGAGATCCATTCAGTACTTC. The whole variable domain, remainder taken from reference TRBV11-2 and TRBJ2-4, is EAGVAQSPRYKIIEKRQSVAFWCNPISGHATLYWYQQILGQGPKLLIQFQNNGVVDDSQLPKDRFSAERLKGVDSTLKIQPAKLEDSAVYLCASSELGRSIQYFGAGTRLSVL.

This clonotype was observed many times. The chain uses TRBV3-1 and TRBJ2-1, with 8 bases aligning to TRBD1. Germline V gives CDR1 LGHDT, CDR2 YNNKEL (reference sequence). Unmatched junction bases numbered 9, after V lost 3 bases and J lost 2 bases. This CDR3 contains 17 residues. Written as DNA, the CDR3 is TGTGCCAGCAGCCAGGGCTCCGGGACAGGTACCTACAATGAGCAGTTCTTC. Translating gives CASSQGSGTGTYNEQFF.

This clonotype came up many times. The chain combines TRBV28 with TRBJ1-1; D might be TRBD1 (6 bases). Germline CDR1 and CDR2: MDHEN and SYDVKM. Trimming removed 4 bases from V and 1 base from J, with 19 bases in between. The CDR3 consists of 17 residues. The chain's CDR3 is CASSSTLHGQKNTEAFF. CDR3 nucleotide sequence: TGTGCCAGCAGTTCCACTTTGCACGGACAGAAGAACACTGAAGCTTTCTTT.

This clonotype was seen repeatedly, ten times or more. The chain carries TRBV11-1 and TRBJ2-1; D is possibly TRBD2 (6 bases). This CDR3 comprises 15 residues. V lost 5 bases to trimming and J lost 5 bases, with 16 bases between them. Looked up from germline, CDR1 is SGHAT and CDR2 is FQDESV (reference sequence). The CDR3 spells CASSLGTLGDNEQFF. Here the CDR3 DNA reads TGTGCCAGCAGCCTCGGGACTCTGGGGGACAATGAGCAGTTCTTC.

This clonotype was picked up many times. V gene TRBV30 combines with J gene TRBJ2-1; unclear D gene. Deletions cut 3 bases from V and 2 bases from J, with 14 bases between. The germline V gene has CDR1 GTSNPN and CDR2 SVGIG (reference sequence). The CDR3 is made up of 15 amino acids. The CDR3 DNA reads as TGTGCCTGGAGGCTAAAGGGCAGTACCTACAATGAGCAGTTCTTC. It yields the protein CAWRLKGSTYNEQFF.

The chain carries TRBV28 and TRBJ2-7; D might be TRBD2 (5 bases). V lost 6 bases and J lost 6, with 12 bases in between. Germline-derived CDR1 and CDR2 are MDHEN and SYDVKM. This CDR3 comprises 12 residues. The CDR3 DNA sequence: TGTGCCAGCAGCCTCAGCCGGGGCGAGCAGTACGTC. Translated: CASSLSRGEQYV.

At least ten counts were recorded for this clonotype. CDR3 sequence reads: CASSRGTAETEKLFF. DNA of the CDR3: TGTGCCAGCAGCCGAGGGACAGCGGAAACGGAAAAACTGTTTTTT. The rearrangement links TRBV28 to TRBJ1-4, with 7 bases matching TRBD1. V lost 6 bases and J lost 8; bases outside the gene matches: 12. The germline CDR1 and CDR2 sequences are MDHEN and SYDVKM. CDR3 length: 15 amino acids.

This clonotype was detected many times. The V and J genes are TRBV7-2 and TRBJ2-5, with a weak D call TRBD2 (6 bases). Trimming took off 4 bases at V and 10 bases at J, with 25 bases between the two ends. The CDR3 contains 16 residues. Germline assignment: CDR1 SGHTA and CDR2 FQGNSA. CDR3 DNA sequence: TGTGCCAGCAGCTCGGACTTGGCAGCGGGCCGAGTTGGCCAGTACTTC. It yields the protein CASSSDLAAGRVGQYF.

This clonotype was counted ten times or more. The chain joins TRBV6-5 to TRBJ2-2; 8 nucleotides align to TRBD1. This CDR3 region has 18 residues. The V gene end was trimmed by 0 bases and the J gene end by 7 bases; junction bases not matched to a gene: 13. Germline lookup yields CDR1 MNHEY and CDR2 SVGAGI. CDR3 sequence (DNA): TGTGCCAGCAGTTACTCGTCCTCCGGGACAGGCTTCATCGGGGAGCTGTTTTTT. This translates into CASSYSSSGTGFIGELFF.

This clonotype occurred a few times. The rearrangement links TRBV29-1 to TRBJ2-5; D is undetermined. The length of the CDR3 is 12 residues. The V and J ends lost 1 base and 2 bases respectively, with 5 bases between them. Germline CDR1 is SQVTM and CDR2 is ANQGSEA. The CDR3 is CSVEGSQETQYF. In DNA, the CDR3 is TGCAGCGTTGAAGGGTCGCAAGAGACCCAGTACTTC.

There are a few counts of this clonotype. In DNA, the CDR3 is TGTGCCAGCAGCTTAATGGGAGCCCAGCAGAATGAGCAGTTCTTC. This translates into CASSLMGAQQNEQFF. The chain combines TRBV7-6 with TRBJ2-1; D might be TRBD2 (5 bases). The CDR3 is 15 amino acids. Germline lookup yields CDR1 SGHVS and CDR2 FNYEAQ. The ends were cut back, 2 bases at V and 7 bases at J, with 15 bases in the middle.